These T cell receptor beta chains were read from a single sample in a study of blood T cell repertoires in COVID-19. Using immunoSEQ multiplex PCR, the repertoire was profiled, and TCRdb retains in-frame clones only, with some absent. The profile shows 330,000 or so clones, about 87% of them singletons. The sequencing sample was made of PBMCs or T cells enriched from blood (not recorded which). All receptors derive from a man in his forties or fifties in a cohort exposed to, infected with or recovered from COVID-19 (not recorded which). Both conserved end residues are part of each CDR3. A D gene is named only where the DNA matches it firmly. Clone sizes are given selectively: once, few, many, or a class where the clone is expanded.

j_gene: TRBJ2-5
abundance: .
v_gene: TRBV7-2
d_gene: .
CDR3aa: CASSTTKTRQTQYF
CDR3nt: TGTGCCAGCAGCACCACAAAGACTAGACAGACCCAGTACTTC

j_gene: TRBJ2-2
abundance: .
v_gene: TRBV9
d_gene: .
CDR3aa: CASRTNLNTGELFF
CDR3nt: TGTGCCAGCCGGACTAACCTGAACACCGGGGAGCTGTTTTTT

j_gene: TRBJ2-5
abundance: .
v_gene: TRBV30
d_gene: TRBD2
CDR3aa: CAWVPLRTSGPETQYF
CDR3nt: TGTGCCTGGGTTCCCCTCCGGACTAGCGGGCCGGAGACCCAGTACTTC

j_gene: TRBJ1-3
abundance: .
v_gene: TRBV28
d_gene: TRBD1
CDR3aa: CASSLRTGVGNTIYF
CDR3nt: TGTGCCAGCAGTTTAAGGACAGGGGTAGGAAACACCATATATTTT

j_gene: TRBJ1-1
abundance: .
v_gene: TRBV7-8
d_gene: .
CDR3aa: CASSTHRAGNTEAFF
CDR3nt: TGTGCCAGCAGCACCCACAGGGCTGGGAACACTGAAGCTTTCTTT

j_gene: TRBJ2-2
abundance: .
v_gene: TRBV4-1
d_gene: TRBD2
CDR3aa: CASSRTSGANTGELFF
CDR3nt: TGCGCCAGCAGCCGGACTAGCGGAGCGAACACCGGGGAGCTGTTTTTT

j_gene: TRBJ2-2
abundance: .
v_gene: TRBV7-7
d_gene: .
CDR3aa: CASSSSLLSPGELFF
CDR3nt: TGTGCCAGCAGCTCCTCCCTTCTTAGCCCCGGGGAGCTGTTTTTT

j_gene: TRBJ1-1
abundance: .
v_gene: TRBV11-3
d_gene: .
CDR3aa: CASSQGVGTEAFF
CDR3nt: TGTGCCAGCAGCCAAGGGGTGGGCACTGAAGCTTTCTTT

j_gene: TRBJ2-3
abundance: .
v_gene: TRBV5-6
d_gene: TRBD2
CDR3aa: CASSNEARTREGTQYF
CDR3nt: TGTGCCAGCAGTAACGAAGCGAGGACTAGGGAGGGTACGCAGTATTTT

j_gene: TRBJ2-1
abundance: .
v_gene: TRBV20-1
d_gene: TRBD2
CDR3aa: CSASGTSGRDNEQFF
CDR3nt: TGCAGTGCTAGTGGGACTAGCGGGAGGGACAATGAGCAGTTCTTC

j_gene: TRBJ2-5
abundance: .
v_gene: TRBV2
d_gene: TRBD2
CDR3aa: CASSPGLAIQETQYF
CDR3nt: TGTGCCAGCAGTCCGGGACTAGCAATCCAAGAGACCCAGTACTTC

j_gene: TRBJ2-6
abundance: .
v_gene: TRBV27
d_gene: TRBD1
CDR3aa: CASSLGQGAGANVLTF
CDR3nt: TGTGCCAGCAGTTTAGGACAGGGGGCTGGGGCCAACGTCCTGACTTTC

j_gene: TRBJ2-4
abundance: few
v_gene: TRBV5-1
d_gene: TRBD1
CDR3aa: CASSGPGTGNIQYF
CDR3nt: TGCGCCAGCAGCGGACCCGGGACAGGGAACATTCAGTACTTC

j_gene: TRBJ1-4
abundance: .
v_gene: TRBV5-6
d_gene: TRBD1
CDR3aa: CASSPGTGGEKLFF
CDR3nt: TGTGCCAGCAGCCCCGGGACAGGGGGTGAAAAACTGTTTTTT

j_gene: TRBJ2-1
abundance: .
v_gene: TRBV6-5
d_gene: .
CDR3aa: CASVPGSGYNEQFF
CDR3nt: TGTGCCAGCGTGCCGGGGTCAGGCTACAATGAGCAGTTCTTC

j_gene: TRBJ1-2
abundance: .
v_gene: TRBV30
d_gene: .
CDR3aa: CAWSVPPGWGPNYGYTF
CDR3nt: TGTGCCTGGAGTGTACCCCCTGGATGGGGGCCTAACTATGGCTACACCTTC

j_gene: TRBJ1-5
abundance: once
v_gene: TRBV6-6
d_gene: .
CDR3aa: CATWVGGPNQPQHF
CDR3nt: TGTGCCACATGGGTAGGGGGACCGAATCAGCCCCAGCATTTT

j_gene: TRBJ2-2
abundance: .
v_gene: TRBV24-1
d_gene: TRBD2
CDR3aa: CATSDTNRLAGGAGELFF
CDR3nt: TGTGCCACCAGTGATACGAACAGACTAGCGGGAGGTGCCGGGGAGCTGTTTTTT

j_gene: TRBJ1-2
abundance: .
v_gene: TRBV4-1
d_gene: .
CDR3aa: CASSQVISGGRYGYTF
CDR3nt: TGCGCCAGCAGCCAAGTTATTTCGGGGGGGCGATATGGCTACACCTTC

j_gene: TRBJ2-5
abundance: .
v_gene: TRBV30
d_gene: TRBD2
CDR3aa: CAWGLVETQYF
CDR3nt: TGTGCCTGGGGACTAGTCGAGACCCAGTACTTC

j_gene: TRBJ1-3
abundance: .
v_gene: TRBV5-6
d_gene: .
CDR3aa: CASSFRVTSGNTIYF
CDR3nt: TGTGCCAGCAGCTTTCGGGTTACCTCTGGAAACACCATATATTTT

j_gene: TRBJ1-3
abundance: .
v_gene: TRBV7-9
d_gene: .
CDR3aa: CASSGGGNTIYF
CDR3nt: TGTGCCAGCAGCGGCGGTGGAAACACCATATATTTT

j_gene: TRBJ1-1
abundance: .
v_gene: TRBV5-1
d_gene: .
CDR3aa: CASRLENTEAFF
CDR3nt: TGCGCCAGCAGGTTAGAGAACACTGAAGCTTTCTTT

j_gene: TRBJ1-1
abundance: .
v_gene: TRBV6-1
d_gene: TRBD1
CDR3aa: CASSEALGGTGFTEAFF
CDR3nt: TGTGCCAGCAGTGAAGCTTTGGGGGGGACAGGGTTCACTGAAGCTTTCTTT